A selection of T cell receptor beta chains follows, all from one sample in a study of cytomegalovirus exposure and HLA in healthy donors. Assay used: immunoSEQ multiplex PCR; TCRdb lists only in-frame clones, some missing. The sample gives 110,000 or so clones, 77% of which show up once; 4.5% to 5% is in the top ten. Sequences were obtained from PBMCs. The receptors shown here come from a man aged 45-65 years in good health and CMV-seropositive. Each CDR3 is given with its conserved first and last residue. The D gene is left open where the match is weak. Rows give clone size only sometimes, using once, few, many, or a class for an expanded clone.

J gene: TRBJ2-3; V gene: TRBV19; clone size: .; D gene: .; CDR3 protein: CASSIAWRDTQYF; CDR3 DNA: TGTGCCAGTAGTATAGCCTGGAGAGATACGCAGTATTTT
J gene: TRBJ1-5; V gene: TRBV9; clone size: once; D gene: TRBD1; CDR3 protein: CASSVEGQGSQPQHF; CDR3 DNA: TGTGCCAGCAGCGTAGAGGGACAGGGCAGTCAGCCCCAGCATTTT
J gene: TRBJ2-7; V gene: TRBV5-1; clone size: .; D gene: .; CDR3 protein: CASSSGQNFYEQYF; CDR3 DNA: TGCGCCAGCAGCTCCGGACAGAACTTCTACGAGCAGTACTTC
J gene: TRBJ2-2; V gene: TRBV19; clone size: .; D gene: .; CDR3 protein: CASSTVDRTGELFF; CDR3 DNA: TGTGCCAGTAGTACCGTGGACAGAACCGGGGAGCTGTTTTTT
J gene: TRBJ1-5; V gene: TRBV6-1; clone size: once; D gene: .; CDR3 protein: CASSEARVVDQPQHF; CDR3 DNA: TGTGCCAGCAGTGAAGCGAGAGTGGTGGATCAGCCCCAGCATTTT
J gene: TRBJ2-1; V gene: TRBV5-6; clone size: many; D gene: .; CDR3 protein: CASSLGLAMGYEQFF; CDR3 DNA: TGTGCCAGCAGCTTGGGTCTAGCGATGGGCTATGAGCAGTTCTTC
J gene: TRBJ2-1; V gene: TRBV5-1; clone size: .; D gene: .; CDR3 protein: CASSLMWSSYNEQFF; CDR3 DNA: TGCGCCAGCAGCTTGATGTGGAGCTCCTACAATGAGCAGTTCTTC
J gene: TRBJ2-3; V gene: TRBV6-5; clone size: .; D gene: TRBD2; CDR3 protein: CASSYSKLLAGTEYF; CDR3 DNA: TGTGCCAGCAGTTACTCTAAACTCCTAGCGGGAACTGAATATTTT
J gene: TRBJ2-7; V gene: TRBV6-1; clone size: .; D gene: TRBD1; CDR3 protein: CASSERGPPSNEQYF; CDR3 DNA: TGTGCCAGCAGTGAGAGGGGGCCCCCCTCCAACGAGCAGTACTTC
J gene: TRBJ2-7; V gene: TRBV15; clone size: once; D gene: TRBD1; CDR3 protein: CATSDRDRGREQYF; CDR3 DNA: TGTGCCACCAGCGACCGGGACAGGGGACGCGAGCAGTACTTC
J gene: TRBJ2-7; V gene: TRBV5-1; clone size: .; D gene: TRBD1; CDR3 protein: CASSMGQGAYEQYF; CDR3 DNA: TGCGCCAGCAGCATGGGACAGGGGGCGTACGAGCAGTACTTC
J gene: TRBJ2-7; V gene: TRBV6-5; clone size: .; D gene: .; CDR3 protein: CASSYSTNRVSEQYF; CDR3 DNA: TGTGCCAGCAGTTACTCGACCAACAGGGTCTCCGAGCAGTACTTC
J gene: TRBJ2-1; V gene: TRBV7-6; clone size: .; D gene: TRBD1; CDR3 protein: CASSLGQGREQFF; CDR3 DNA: TGTGCCAGCAGCTTAGGACAGGGGAGGGAGCAGTTCTTC
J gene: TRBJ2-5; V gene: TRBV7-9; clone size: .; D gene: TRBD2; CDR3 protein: CASSRGSGRPYF; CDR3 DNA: TGTGCCAGCAGCCGAGGTAGCGGGAGACCGTACTTC
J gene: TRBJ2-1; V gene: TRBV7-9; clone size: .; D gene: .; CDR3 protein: CASSPDSLNRNEQFF; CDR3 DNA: TGTGCCAGCAGCCCTGACAGTCTAAATAGGAATGAGCAGTTCTTC
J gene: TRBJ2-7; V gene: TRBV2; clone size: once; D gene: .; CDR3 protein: CASSVQSYEQYF; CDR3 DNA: TGTGCCAGCAGTGTCCAGTCCTACGAGCAGTACTTC
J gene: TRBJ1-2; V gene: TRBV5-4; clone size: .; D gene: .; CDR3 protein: CASSLPGPYYGYTF; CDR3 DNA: TGTGCCAGCAGCTTACCAGGGCCTTACTATGGCTACACCTTC
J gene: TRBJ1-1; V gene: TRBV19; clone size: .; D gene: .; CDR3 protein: CASSIGRRGFTEAFF; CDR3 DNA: TGTGCCAGTAGTATCGGGCGGCGGGGGTTCACTGAAGCTTTCTTT
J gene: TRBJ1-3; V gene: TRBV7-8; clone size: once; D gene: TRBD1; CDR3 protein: CASSPGTGRGNTIYF; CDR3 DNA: TGTGCCAGCAGCCCGGGGACAGGGCGAGGAAACACCATATATTTT
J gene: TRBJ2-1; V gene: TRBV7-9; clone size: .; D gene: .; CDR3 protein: CASSTRGSSYNEQFF; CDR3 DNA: TGTGCCAGCAGCACAAGGGGAAGCTCCTACAATGAGCAGTTCTTC